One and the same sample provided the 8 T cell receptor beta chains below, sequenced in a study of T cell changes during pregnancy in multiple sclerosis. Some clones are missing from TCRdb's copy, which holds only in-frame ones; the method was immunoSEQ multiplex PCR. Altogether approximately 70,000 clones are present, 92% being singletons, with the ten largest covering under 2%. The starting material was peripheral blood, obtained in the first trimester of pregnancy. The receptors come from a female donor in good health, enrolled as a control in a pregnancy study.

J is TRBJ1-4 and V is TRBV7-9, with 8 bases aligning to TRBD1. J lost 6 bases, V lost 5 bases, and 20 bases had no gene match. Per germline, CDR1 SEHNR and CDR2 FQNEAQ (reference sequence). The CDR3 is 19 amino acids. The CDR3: CASSPRFGQGAMYHEKLFF. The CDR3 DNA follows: TGTGCCAGCAGCCCTCGATTCGGACAGGGAGCAATGTACCATGAAAAACTGTTTTTT.

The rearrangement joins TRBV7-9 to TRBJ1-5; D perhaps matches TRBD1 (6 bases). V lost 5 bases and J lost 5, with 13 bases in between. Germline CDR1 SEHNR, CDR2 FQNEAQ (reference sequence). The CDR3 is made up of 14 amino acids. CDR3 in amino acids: CASSHTGSDQPQHF. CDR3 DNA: TGTGCCAGCAGCCACACAGGGTCGGATCAGCCCCAGCATTTT.

As DNA, the CDR3 is TGTGCCTGGTCGGGACTAGTCGTTGAGCAGTTCTTC. It codes for CAWSGLVVEQFF. The chain uses TRBV30 and TRBJ2-1, with TRBD2 matching 8 bases. Trimming cost V 5 bases and J 9 bases; bases outside gene matches: 6. The CDR3 has 12 amino acids. Germline lookup yields CDR1 GTSNPN and CDR2 SVGIG (reference sequence).

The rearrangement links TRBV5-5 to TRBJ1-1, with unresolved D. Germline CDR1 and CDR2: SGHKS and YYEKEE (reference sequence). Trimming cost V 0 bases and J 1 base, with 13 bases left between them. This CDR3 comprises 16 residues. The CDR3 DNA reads TGTGCCAGCAGCTTGGTGGCGGGTTCGGGGAACACTGAAGCTTTCTTT. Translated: CASSLVAGSGNTEAFF.

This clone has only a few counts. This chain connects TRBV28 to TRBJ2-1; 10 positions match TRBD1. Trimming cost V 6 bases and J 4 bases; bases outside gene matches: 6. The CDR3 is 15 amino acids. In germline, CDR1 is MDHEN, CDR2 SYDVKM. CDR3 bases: TGTGCCAGCAGGGAGACGGGACAGGGGTACAATGAGCAGTTCTTC. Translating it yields CASRETGQGYNEQFF.

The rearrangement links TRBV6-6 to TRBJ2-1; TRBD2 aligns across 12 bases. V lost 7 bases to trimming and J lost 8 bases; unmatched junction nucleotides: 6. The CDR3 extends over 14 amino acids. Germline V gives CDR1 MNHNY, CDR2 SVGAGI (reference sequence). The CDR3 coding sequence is TGTGCCAGCACCCCGACTAGCGGGAGCCATGAGCAGTTCTTC. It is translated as CASTPTSGSHEQFF.

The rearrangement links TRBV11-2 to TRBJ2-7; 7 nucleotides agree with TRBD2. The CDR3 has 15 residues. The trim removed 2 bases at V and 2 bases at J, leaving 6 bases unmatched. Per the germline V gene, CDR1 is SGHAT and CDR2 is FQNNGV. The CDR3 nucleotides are TGTGCCAGCAGCTTATCCGCGGGGGTGACCTACGAGCAGTACTTC. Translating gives CASSLSAGVTYEQYF.

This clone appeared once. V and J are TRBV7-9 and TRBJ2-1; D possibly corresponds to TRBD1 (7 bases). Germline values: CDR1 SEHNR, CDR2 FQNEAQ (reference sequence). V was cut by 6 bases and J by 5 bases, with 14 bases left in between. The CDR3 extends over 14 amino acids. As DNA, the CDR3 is TGTGCCAGCAGGCGGGACAGCTACAACAATGAGCAGTTCTTC. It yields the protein CASRRDSYNNEQFF.